This is a list of T cell receptor beta chains from one sample in a study of blood T cell repertoires in COVID-19. Data came from immunoSEQ multiplex PCR; TCRdb stores just in-frame clones and leaves some out. The sample consists of under 300,000 clones, around 88% of them appearing once. Sequenced: peripheral blood. These receptors originate from a man older than 75 with acute or convalescent COVID-19. The conserved cysteine and the conserved F or W are not part of the CDR3 here.

J gene | V gene | CDR3 protein
TRBJ2-1 | TRBV6-1 | ASRLTSGSYNEQF
TRBJ1-3 | TRBV11-2 | ASSSRLSGNTIY
TRBJ2-2 | TRBV3-1/TRBV3-2 | ASSQVPGGELF
TRBJ1-1 | TRBV18 | ASSQGQNTEAF
TRBJ1-5 | TRBV5-1 | ASSREGVPPQH
TRBJ1-2 | TRBV9 | ASSVGQGNYGYT
TRBJ2-7 | TRBV4-2 | ASSPNQGVAYEQY
TRBJ1-5 | TRBV18 | ASSPFQGDQPQH
TRBJ1-5 | TRBV19 | ASGEQGSLGLQH
TRBJ2-3 | TRBV6-5 | ASGTTLTTDTQY
TRBJ1-2 | TRBV24-1 | ATSDPGTSYGYT
TRBJ1-6 | TRBV7-8 | ASSLVGTGGSPLH
TRBJ2-1 | TRBV6-5 | ASSKVGGNNEQF
TRBJ1-2 | TRBV7-2 | ASSSPGARKDGYT
TRBJ1-2 | TRBV6-5 | ASSSNRGYGYT
TRBJ1-6 | TRBV3-1/TRBV3-2 | ASSQQVPNSPLH
TRBJ2-2 | TRBV4-3 | ASRQFMGDTGELF